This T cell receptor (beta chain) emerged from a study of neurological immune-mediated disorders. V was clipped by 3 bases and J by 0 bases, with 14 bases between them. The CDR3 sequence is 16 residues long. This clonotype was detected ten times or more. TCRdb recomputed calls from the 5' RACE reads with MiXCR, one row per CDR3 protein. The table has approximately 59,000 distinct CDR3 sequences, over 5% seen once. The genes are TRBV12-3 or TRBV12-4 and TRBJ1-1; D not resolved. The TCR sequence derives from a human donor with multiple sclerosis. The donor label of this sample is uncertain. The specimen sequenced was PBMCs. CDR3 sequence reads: CASSFSSLALNTEAFF. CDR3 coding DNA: TGTGCCAGCAGTTTCTCCTCTCTTGCGCTGAACACTGAAGCTTTCTTT.